These 14 T cell receptor beta chains came from one sample sequenced in a study of CD8 T cells in Susac syndrome. An input of about 0.45 to 1 ug of RNA was subjected to reverse transcription using random hexamers. TCRdb re-analysed the immunoSEQ multiplex PCR reads in MiXCR, keeping a single row per CDR3 protein. The table has 65,000 to 95,000 distinct CDR3 sequences, 94% seen once. Sequenced input: CD8+ T cells from PBMCs. The receptor set was obtained from a human donor with Susac syndrome.

This chain uses TRBV28 with TRBJ2-7; a weak D match, TRBD2 (6 bases). The CDR3 contains 13 residues. V lost 8 bases and J 0 bases, leaving 11 bases between the germline ends. Germline V gene lookup returns CDR1 MDHEN and CDR2 SYDVKM. In nucleotides, the CDR3 is TGTGCCAGCGAGGCGGGATACTCCTACGAGCAGTACTTC. Amino acid sequence: CASEAGYSYEQYF.

The chain is built from TRBV20-1 and TRBJ2-7, with TRBD2 identical over 11 bases. Germline V gene data show CDR1 as DFQATT and CDR2 as SNEGSKA (reference sequence). The CDR3 contains 14 residues. The junction had 5 bases not matched to a gene; V was cut back by 3 bases and J by 4 bases. The CDR3 nucleotides read TGCAGTGCTAGCACTAGCGGGAGTGCTTACGAGCAGTACTTC. Amino acid sequence: CSASTSGSAYEQYF.

A few counts support this clonotype. The rearrangement uses TRBV5-4 and TRBJ2-7; D is ambiguous. Germline V gives CDR1 SGHNT, CDR2 YYREEE (reference sequence). The CDR3 has 13 residues. Trimming removed 0 bases at V and 3 bases at J, with 7 bases between. The CDR3 is CASSLGGFYEQYF. CDR3 DNA: TGTGCCAGCAGCTTGGGTGGGTTCTACGAGCAGTACTTC. Complete variable domain (other parts from reference TRBV5-4 and TRBJ2-7): ETGVTQSPTHLIKTRGQQVTLRCSSQSGHNTVSWYQQALGQGPQFIFQYYREEENGRGNFPPRFSGLQFPNYSSELNVNALELDDSALYLCASSLGGFYEQYFGPGTRLTVT.

The chain employs TRBV24-1 and TRBJ2-5; 10 nucleotides match TRBD1. Germline-derived CDR1 and CDR2 are KGHDR and SFDVKD. Trimming took 3 bases from V and 4 from J; bases not matched to a gene: 4. The length of the CDR3 is 15 residues. In DNA form, the CDR3 reads TGTGCCACCAGTGATCCGGGACAGGGGAGAGAGACCCAGTACTTC. Translating gives CATSDPGQGRETQYF.

The rearrangement links TRBV5-6 to TRBJ1-2; D is perhaps TRBD1 (5 bases). This CDR3 comprises 11 residues. The V and J ends lost 6 bases and 4 bases respectively, with 7 bases between them. Germline loops: CDR1 SGHDT, CDR2 YYEEEE. The CDR3 DNA follows: TGTGCCAGCATTGGGGGCTATGGCTACACCTTC. This codes for CASIGGYGYTF.

This chain links TRBV12-5 with TRBJ2-6; possibly TRBD1 or TRBD2 for D (5 bases each). Trimming took off 0 bases at V and 0 bases at J, with 21 bases between the two ends. CDR3 length equals 21 residues. Per germline, CDR1 LGHNT and CDR2 FRNRAP. The CDR3, as DNA: TGTGCTAGTGGTTTGGTAATTTCTGAGGGCAGGGAAACCTCTGGGGCCAACGTCCTGACTTTC. Translating gives CASGLVISEGRETSGANVLTF.

This chain links TRBV29-1 with TRBJ2-7, with D unclear. This CDR3 has 13 amino acids. CDR1 is SQVTM and CDR2 is ANQGSEA in the germline V gene. The germline V and J ends were trimmed by 3 bases and 0 bases, with 9 bases remaining between them. Written as DNA, the CDR3 is TGCAGCGTTGACGAACCTAACTCCTACGAGCAGTACTTC. This codes for CSVDEPNSYEQYF.

CDR3 in amino acids: CASSQDLFGGTKPTDTQYF. The CDR3 DNA sequence: TGCGCCAGCAGCCAAGATCTCTTTGGGGGGACCAAGCCCACAGATACGCAGTATTTT. The gene calls are TRBV4-1 and TRBJ2-3; D is perhaps TRBD2 (6 bases). Trimming removed 0 bases from V and 2 bases from J, with 21 bases in between. From germline, CDR1 is MGHRA and CDR2 YSYEKL. The CDR3 is 19 residues long.

The chain is built from TRBV7-2 and TRBJ2-4, with D possibly being TRBD2 (5 bases). Germline V gives CDR1 SGHTA, CDR2 FQGNSA. V lost 5 bases, J lost 8 bases, and 13 bases lay in between. This CDR3 comprises 13 residues. CDR3 residues: CASSLTFGDIQYF. The CDR3 DNA sequence: TGTGCCAGCAGCCTGACATTCGGGGACATTCAGTACTTC.

The V and J genes are TRBV4-1 and TRBJ1-1; 7 positions agree with TRBD1. V lost 3 bases to trimming and J lost 2 bases; unmatched junction nucleotides: 9. This CDR3 contains 16 residues. The germline V gene has CDR1 MGHRA and CDR2 YSYEKL. The CDR3 bases are TGCGCCAGCAGCCAGCTCTCCGGGACAGCAAACACTGAAGCTTTCTTT. Translating gives CASSQLSGTANTEAFF.

The CDR3 protein is CASSSGTGYETQYF. CDR3 DNA sequence: TGTGCCAGCAGCTCTGGGACAGGGTATGAGACCCAGTACTTC. This rearrangement joins TRBV7-9 to TRBJ2-5; 9 bases are shared with TRBD1. Germline loops: CDR1 SEHNR, CDR2 FQNEAQ (reference sequence). Unmatched junction bases numbered 5, after V lost 4 bases and J lost 5 bases. The CDR3 extends over 14 amino acids.

The gene calls are TRBV11-2 and TRBJ2-3, with D maybe TRBD2 (6 bases). The germline V gene has CDR1 SGHAT and CDR2 FQNNGV. The ends were cut back, 1 base at V and 0 bases at J, with 8 bases in the middle. The length of the CDR3 is 15 residues. In DNA, the CDR3 is TGTGCCAGCAGCTTAGTTGGGACTAGCACAGATACGCAGTATTTT. Translated: CASSLVGTSTDTQYF.

The chain has TRBV27 and TRBJ2-2, with 10 bases aligning to TRBD1. Germline loops: CDR1 MNHEY, CDR2 SMNVEV (reference sequence). This CDR3 has 14 residues. Germline trimming cut 8 bases from V and 4 bases from J; bases unmatched to any gene: 4. CDR3 region: CASPGQGSTGELFF. CDR3 DNA: TGTGCCAGCCCGGGACAGGGGAGCACCGGGGAGCTGTTTTTT.

The rearrangement joins TRBV6-5 to TRBJ2-7; TRBD2 matches at 9 bases. CDR1 is MNHEY, CDR2 SVGAGI, per germline. The CDR3 length is 14 residues. V dropped 10 bases and J dropped 3; count of bases not matched to a gene: 10. The CDR3 coding sequence is TGTGCCACCCGGCGACTAGCGGCGAACTACGAGCAGTACTTC. This sequence encodes CATRRLAANYEQYF.